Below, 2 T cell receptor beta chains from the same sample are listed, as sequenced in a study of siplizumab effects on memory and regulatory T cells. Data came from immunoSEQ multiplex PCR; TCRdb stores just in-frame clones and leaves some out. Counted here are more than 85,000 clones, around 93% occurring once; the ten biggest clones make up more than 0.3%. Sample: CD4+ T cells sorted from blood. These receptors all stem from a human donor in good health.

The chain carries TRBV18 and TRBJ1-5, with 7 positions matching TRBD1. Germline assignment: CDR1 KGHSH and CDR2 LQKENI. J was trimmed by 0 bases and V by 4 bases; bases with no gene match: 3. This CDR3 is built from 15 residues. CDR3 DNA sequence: TGTGCCAGCTCACTCAGACAGGGTAGCAATCAGCCCCAGCATTTT. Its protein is CASSLRQGSNQPQHF.

For the CDR3, the DNA is TGTGCCAGCAGCTTATTGGCGGGGGATTACAATGAGCAGTTCTTC. Amino acid sequence: CASSLLAGDYNEQFF. V and J are TRBV7-3 and TRBJ2-1, with 7 bases that match TRBD2. The CDR3 spans 15 residues. In germline, CDR1 is SGHTA, CDR2 FQGTGA. V lost 2 bases and J lost 4; bases outside the gene matches: 5.